This paragraph reports one T cell receptor beta chain. These data belong to a study of blood T cell repertoires in COVID-19. For the study at large: The United States, Italy and Spain were the sources of the acute and convalescent COVID-19 samples. From T cells, B-cell-depleted T cells, or PBMCs came the material, which was cDNA or gDNA.

Original processing notes: Estimates of nucleated cell counts were drawn from the amplification of reference gene primers. Clones were read by immunoSEQ multiplex PCR, and TCRdb kept only the in-frame ones, dropping some. That table furnishes V, J and clone size, whereas the DNA furnished D and trimming. The sample carries 66,000 or so clones, 80% recorded once. Sequencing was carried out using peripheral blood. This TCR came from a human donor in a cohort sampled during active COVID-19.

CDR3 DNA: TGTGCCAGCAGCCAACACGTTGTGGGGGGGACGCAGTATTTT. Translated: CASSQHVVGGTQYF. The chain links TRBV3-1 (or the pseudogene TRBV3-2) to TRBJ2-3, with TRBD2 matching over 7 bases. Germline lookup yields CDR1 LGHDT and CDR2 YNNKEL (reference sequence). The CDR3 covers 14 residues. Trimming removed 2 bases from V and 9 bases from J; junction bases left unmatched: 8.